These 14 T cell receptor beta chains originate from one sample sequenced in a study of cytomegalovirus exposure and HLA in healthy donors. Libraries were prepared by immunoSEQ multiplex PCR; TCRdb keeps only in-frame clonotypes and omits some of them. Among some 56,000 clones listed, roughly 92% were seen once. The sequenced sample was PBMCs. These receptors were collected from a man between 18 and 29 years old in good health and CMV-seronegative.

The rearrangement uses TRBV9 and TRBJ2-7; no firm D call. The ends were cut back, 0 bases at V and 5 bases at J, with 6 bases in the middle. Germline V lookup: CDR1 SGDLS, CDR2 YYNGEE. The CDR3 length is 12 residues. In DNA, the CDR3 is TGTGCCAGCAGCGTAGACGAGGACGAGCAGTACTTC. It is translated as CASSVDEDEQYF.

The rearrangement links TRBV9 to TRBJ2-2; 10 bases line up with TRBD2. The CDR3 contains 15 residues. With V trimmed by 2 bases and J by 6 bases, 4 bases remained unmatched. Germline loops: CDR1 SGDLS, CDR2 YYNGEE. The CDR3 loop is CASSVLAGDPGELFF. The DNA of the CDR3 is TGTGCCAGCAGCGTTCTAGCGGGAGATCCCGGGGAGCTGTTTTTT.

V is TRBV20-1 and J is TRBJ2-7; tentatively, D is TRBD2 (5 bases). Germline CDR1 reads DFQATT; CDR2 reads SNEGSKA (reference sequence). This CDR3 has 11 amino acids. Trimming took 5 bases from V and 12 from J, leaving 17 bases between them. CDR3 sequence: CSAEIDYSMYF. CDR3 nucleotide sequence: TGCAGTGCTGAAATCGACTATTCCATGTACTTC.

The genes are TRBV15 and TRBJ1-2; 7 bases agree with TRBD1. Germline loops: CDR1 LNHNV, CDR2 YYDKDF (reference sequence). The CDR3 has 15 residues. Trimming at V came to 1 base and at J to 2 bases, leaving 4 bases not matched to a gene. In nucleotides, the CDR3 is TGTGCCACCAGCAGAGGTGGACAGGTGAACTATGGCTACACCTTC. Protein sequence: CATSRGGQVNYGYTF. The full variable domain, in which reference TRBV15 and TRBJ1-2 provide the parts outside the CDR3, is DAMVIQNPRYQVTQFGKPVTLSCSQTLNHNVMYWYQQKSSQAPKLLFHYYDKDFNNEADTPDNFQSRRPNTSFCFLDIRSPGLGDTAMYLCATSRGGQVNYGYTFGSGTRLTVV.

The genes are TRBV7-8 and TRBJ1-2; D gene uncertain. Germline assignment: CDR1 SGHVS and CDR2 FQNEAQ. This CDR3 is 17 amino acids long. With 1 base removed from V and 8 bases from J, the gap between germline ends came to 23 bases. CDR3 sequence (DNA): TGTGCCAGCAGCTTAGTCGGGTTTAGCGACTCCCTTCGGGGCTACACCTTC. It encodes CASSLVGFSDSLRGYTF.

The chain's CDR3 is CASSFEAYEQFF. For the CDR3, the DNA is TGTGCCAGCAGCTTTGAAGCTTACGAGCAGTTCTTC. This sequence joins TRBV7-2 and TRBJ2-1; D is uncertain. The length of the CDR3 is 12 residues. Trimming removed 3 bases at V and 10 bases at J, with 10 bases between. The V gene's germline CDR1 is SGHTA and CDR2 FQGNSA.

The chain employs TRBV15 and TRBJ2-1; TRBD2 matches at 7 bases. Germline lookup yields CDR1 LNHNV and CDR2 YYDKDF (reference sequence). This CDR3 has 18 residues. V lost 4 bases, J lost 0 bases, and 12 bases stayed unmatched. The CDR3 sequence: CATSIISGTAGSYNEQFF. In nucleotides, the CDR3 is TGTGCCACCAGCATTATCAGCGGGACGGCTGGCTCCTACAATGAGCAGTTCTTC.

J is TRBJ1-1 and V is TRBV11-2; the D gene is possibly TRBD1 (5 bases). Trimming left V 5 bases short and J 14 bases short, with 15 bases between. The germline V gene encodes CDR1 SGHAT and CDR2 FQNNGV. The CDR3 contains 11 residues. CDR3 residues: CASSKDTLLFF. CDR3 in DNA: TGTGCCAGCAGCAAGGACACTCTACTCTTCTTT.

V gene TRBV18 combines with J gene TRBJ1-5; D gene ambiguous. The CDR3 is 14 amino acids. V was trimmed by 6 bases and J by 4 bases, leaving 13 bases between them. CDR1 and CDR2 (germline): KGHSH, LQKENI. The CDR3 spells CASSHESTNQPQHF. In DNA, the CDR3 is TGTGCCAGCTCGCATGAATCAACAAATCAGCCCCAGCATTTT.

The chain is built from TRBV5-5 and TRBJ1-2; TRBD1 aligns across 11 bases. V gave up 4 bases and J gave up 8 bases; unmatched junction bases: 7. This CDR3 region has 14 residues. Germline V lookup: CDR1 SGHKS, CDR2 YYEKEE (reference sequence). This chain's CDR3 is CASSRTGGSGGYTF. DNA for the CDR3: TGTGCCAGCAGCCGGACAGGGGGCAGTGGGGGCTACACCTTC.

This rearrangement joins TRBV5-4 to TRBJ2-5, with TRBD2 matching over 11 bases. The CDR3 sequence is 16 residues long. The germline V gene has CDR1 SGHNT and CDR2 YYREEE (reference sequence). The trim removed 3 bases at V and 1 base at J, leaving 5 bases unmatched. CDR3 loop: CASSSGLAGLQETQYF. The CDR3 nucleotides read TGTGCCAGCAGCTCCGGACTAGCGGGTCTCCAAGAGACCCAGTACTTC.

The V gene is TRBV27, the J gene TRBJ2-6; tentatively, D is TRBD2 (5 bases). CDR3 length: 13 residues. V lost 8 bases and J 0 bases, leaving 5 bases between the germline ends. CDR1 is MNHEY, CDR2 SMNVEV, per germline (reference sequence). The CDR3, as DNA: TGTGCCAGCGGACTCTCTGGGGCCAACGTCCTGACTTTC. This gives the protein CASGLSGANVLTF.

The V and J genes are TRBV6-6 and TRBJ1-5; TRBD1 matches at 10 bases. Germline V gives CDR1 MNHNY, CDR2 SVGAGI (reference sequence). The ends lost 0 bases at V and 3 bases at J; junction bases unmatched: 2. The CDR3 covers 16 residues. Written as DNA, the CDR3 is TGTGCCAGCAGTTACTCGGGACAGGGGATCAATCAGCCCCAGCATTTT. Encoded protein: CASSYSGQGINQPQHF.

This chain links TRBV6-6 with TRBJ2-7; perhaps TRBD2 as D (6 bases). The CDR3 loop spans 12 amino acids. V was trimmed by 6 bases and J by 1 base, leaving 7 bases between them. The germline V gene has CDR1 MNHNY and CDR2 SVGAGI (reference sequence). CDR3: CASSRGSYEQYF. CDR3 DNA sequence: TGTGCCAGCAGCCGGGGGTCCTACGAGCAGTACTTC.